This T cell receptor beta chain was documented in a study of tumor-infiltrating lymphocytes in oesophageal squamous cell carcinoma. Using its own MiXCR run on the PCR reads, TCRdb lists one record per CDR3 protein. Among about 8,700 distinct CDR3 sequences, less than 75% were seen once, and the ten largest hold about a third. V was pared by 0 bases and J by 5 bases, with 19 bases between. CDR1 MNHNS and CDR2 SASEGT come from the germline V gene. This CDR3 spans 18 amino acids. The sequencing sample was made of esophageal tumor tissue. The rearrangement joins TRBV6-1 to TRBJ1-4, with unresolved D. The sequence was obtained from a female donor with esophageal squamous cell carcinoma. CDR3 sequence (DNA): TGTGCCAGCAGTGAAGCGCTGCGTAAGGAAGACCCCAATGAAAAACTGTTTTTT. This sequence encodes CASSEALRKEDPNEKLFF.